This T cell receptor (beta chain) was retrieved from a study of identifying expanded T cells in peripheral blood. The CDR3 length is 13 residues. The germline V gene encodes CDR1 MNHNS and CDR2 SASEGT. V was shortened by 7 bases and J by 4 bases, with 13 bases between the two germline ends. Study-wide points: Over approximately two and four weeks, about 17 and 20 clones changed, versus roughly 1.2 between replicates.

Sequencing used immunoSEQ multiplex PCR; TCRdb keeps in-frame clones, though not all of them. The sample comprises 75,000 to 95,000 clones, 89% of which are singletons, and 2.8% rests with the top ten. Notes on this clone: Antigen specificity is unknown.

This sequence was found in a person aged 18 to 70 in good health. Sequences were obtained from blood. The chain couples TRBV6-1 to TRBJ2-5; D remains unclear. This CDR3 reads CASTRSAGETQYF. In nucleotides, the CDR3 is TGTGCCAGCACCCGGTCGGCCGGAGAGACCCAGTACTTC.